This T cell receptor beta chain was sequenced for a study of response to subunit inactivated influenza vaccine. The table lists this clonotype with many counts. TCRdb reanalysed the RT-PCR reads using MiXCR and keeps one entry per CDR3 protein. The table records approximately 160,000 distinct CDR3 sequences, roughly 10% of them present only once. Trimming removed 4 bases from V and 4 bases from J; junction bases left unmatched: 7. The germline gives CDR1 SGHVS, CDR2 FQNEAQ. The CDR3 contains 16 residues. The material sequenced was CD8+ T cells sorted from PBMCs, taken less than 30 months after vaccination. The chain carries TRBV7-8 and TRBJ1-3, with TRBD1 matching over 10 bases. This sequence was found in a man between 50 and 70 years old who received an inactivated influenza vaccine. The CDR3 loop reads CASSSADRGFGNTIYF. CDR3 DNA sequence: TGTGCCAGCAGCTCAGCGGACAGGGGGTTCGGAAACACCATATATTTT.